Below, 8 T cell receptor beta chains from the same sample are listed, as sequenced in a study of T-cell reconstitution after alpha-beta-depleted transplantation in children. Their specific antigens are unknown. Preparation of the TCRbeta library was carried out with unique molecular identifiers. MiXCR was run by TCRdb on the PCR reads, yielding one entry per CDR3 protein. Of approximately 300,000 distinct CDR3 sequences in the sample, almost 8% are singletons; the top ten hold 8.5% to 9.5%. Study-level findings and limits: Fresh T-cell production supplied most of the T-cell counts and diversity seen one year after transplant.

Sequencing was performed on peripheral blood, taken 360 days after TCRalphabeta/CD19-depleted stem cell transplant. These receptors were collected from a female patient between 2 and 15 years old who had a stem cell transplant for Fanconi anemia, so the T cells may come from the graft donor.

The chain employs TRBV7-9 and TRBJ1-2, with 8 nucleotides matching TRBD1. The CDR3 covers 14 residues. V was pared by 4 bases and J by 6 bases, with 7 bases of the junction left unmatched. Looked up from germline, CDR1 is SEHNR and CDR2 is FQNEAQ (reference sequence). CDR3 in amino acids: CASSSTLQGDGYTF. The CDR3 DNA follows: TGTGCCAGCAGCTCGACTCTACAGGGGGATGGCTACACCTTC. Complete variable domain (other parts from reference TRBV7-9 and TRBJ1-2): DTGVSQNPRHKITKRGQNVTFRCDPISEHNRLYWYRQTLGQGPEFLTYFQNEAQLEKSRLLSDRFSAERPKGSFSTLEIQRTEQGDSAMYLCASSSTLQGDGYTFGSGTRLTVV.

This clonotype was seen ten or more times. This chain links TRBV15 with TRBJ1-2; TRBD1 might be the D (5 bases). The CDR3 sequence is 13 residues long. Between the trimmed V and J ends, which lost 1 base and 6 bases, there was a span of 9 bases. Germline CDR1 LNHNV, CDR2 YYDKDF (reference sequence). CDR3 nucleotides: TGTGCCACCAGCAGAGTTCGGGGGAATGGCTACACCTTC. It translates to CATSRVRGNGYTF.

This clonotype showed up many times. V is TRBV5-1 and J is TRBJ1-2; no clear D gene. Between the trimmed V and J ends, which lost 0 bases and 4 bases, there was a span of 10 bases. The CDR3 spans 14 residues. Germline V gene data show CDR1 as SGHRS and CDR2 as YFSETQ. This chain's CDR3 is CASSLEIASYGYTF. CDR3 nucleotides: TGCGCCAGCAGCTTGGAGATAGCTTCCTATGGCTACACCTTC.

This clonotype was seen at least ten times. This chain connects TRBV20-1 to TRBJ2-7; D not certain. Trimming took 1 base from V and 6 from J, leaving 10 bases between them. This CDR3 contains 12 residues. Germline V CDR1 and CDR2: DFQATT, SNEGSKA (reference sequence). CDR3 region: CSARVIGSEQYF. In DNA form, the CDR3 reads TGCAGTGCTAGAGTAATAGGAAGCGAGCAGTACTTC.

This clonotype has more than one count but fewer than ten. Here the CDR3 reads CASSLRGGAGAFF. The CDR3 DNA sequence: TGTGCCAGCAGCCTCCGCGGGGGGGCTGGGGCTTTCTTT. The chain recombines TRBV7-2 with TRBJ1-1; D is possibly TRBD1 (6 bases). Germline CDR1 reads SGHTA; CDR2 reads FQGNSA. Trimming stripped 5 bases from V and 11 bases from J, with 18 bases between. This CDR3 has 13 amino acids.

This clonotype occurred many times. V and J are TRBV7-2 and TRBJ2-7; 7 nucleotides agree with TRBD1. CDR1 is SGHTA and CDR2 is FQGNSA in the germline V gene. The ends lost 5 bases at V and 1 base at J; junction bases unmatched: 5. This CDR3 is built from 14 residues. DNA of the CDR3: TGTGCCAGCAGCCCGACAGGGTATTCCTACGAGCAGTACTTC. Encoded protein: CASSPTGYSYEQYF.

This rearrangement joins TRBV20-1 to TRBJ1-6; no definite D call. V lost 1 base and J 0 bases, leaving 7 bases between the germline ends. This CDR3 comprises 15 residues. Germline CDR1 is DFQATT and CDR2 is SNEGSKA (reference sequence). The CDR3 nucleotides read TGCAGTGCTAGAGTGGGAAGCTCCTATAATTCACCCCTCCACTTT. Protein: CSARVGSSYNSPLHF.

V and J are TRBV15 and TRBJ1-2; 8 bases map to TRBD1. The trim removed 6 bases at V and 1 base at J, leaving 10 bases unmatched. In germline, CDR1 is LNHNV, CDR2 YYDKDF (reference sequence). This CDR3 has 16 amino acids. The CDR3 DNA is TGTGCCACCAGATCAAAACAGGGGGGCCTTAACTATGGCTACACCTTC. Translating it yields CATRSKQGGLNYGYTF.